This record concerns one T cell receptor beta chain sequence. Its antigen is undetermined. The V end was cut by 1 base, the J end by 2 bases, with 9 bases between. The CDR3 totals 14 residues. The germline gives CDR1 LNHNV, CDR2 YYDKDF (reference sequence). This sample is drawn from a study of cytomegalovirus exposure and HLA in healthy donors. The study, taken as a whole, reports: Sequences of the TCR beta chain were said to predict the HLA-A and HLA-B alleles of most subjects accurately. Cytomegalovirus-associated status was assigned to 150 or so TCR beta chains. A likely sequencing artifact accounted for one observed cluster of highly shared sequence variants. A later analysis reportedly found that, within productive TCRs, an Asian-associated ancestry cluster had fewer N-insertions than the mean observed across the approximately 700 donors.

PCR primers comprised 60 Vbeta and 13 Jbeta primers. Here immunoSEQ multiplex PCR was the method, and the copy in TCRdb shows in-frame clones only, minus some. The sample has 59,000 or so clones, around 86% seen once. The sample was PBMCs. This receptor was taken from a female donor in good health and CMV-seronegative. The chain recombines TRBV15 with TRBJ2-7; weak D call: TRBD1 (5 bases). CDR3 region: CATSRGQPPYEQYF. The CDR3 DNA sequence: TGTGCCACCAGCAGAGGACAGCCCCCCTACGAGCAGTACTTC.